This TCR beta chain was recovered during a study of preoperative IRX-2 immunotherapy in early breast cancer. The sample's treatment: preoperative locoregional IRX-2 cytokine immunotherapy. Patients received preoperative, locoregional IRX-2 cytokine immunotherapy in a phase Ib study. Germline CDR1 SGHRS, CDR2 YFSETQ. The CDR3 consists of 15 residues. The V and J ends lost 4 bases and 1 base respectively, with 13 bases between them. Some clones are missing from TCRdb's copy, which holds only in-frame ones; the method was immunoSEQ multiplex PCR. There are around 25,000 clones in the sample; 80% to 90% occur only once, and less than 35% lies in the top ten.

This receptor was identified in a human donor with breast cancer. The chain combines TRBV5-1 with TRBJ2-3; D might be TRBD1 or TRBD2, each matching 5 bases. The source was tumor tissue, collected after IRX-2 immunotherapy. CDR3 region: CASSLPRDRTDTQYF. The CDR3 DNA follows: TGCGCCAGCAGCCTACCTAGGGACCGCACAGATACGCAGTATTTT. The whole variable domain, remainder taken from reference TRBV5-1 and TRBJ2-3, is KAGVTQTPRYLIKTRGQQVTLSCSPISGHRSVSWYQQTPGQGLQFLFEYFSETQRNKGNFPGRFSGRQFSNSRSEMNVSTLELGDSALYLCASSLPRDRTDTQYFGPGTRLTVL.